The 22 T cell receptor beta chains below were found in one sample sequenced in a study of T cell responses to AZD1222 COVID-19 vaccine (TCRdb year 2021). Taken with the paper, the label for time point translates to: about 28 days (+/-7) after the second vaccine dose. The library was prepared using the immunoSEQ multiplex PCR assay. TCRdb mirrors the immuneACCESS table, restricted to in-frame sequences. Some clones are absent from its copies; in checked studies, under half trace to an unresolved V gene, and the reason for the others is unknown. The sample includes 85,000 to 130,000 clones, with around 90% observed a single time. The top ten constitute less than 10% of the sample. This sample comprised peripheral blood, obtained 28 days after the second AZD1222 dose. These receptors originate from an adult who received the AZD1222 COVID-19 vaccine.

This clone was seen once. The chain carries TRBV3-1 (or the pseudogene TRBV3-2) and TRBJ2-2; D uncertain. Trimming took off 8 bases at V and 5 bases at J, with 15 bases between the two ends. Germline V gene sequence: CDR1 LGHDT, CDR2 YNNKEL (reference sequence). CDR3 length: 14 residues. The CDR3: CASLQGMGTGELFF. In nucleotides, the CDR3 is TGTGCCAGCCTCCAAGGGATGGGGACCGGGGAGCTGTTTTTT.

The rearrangement joins TRBV28 to TRBJ2-2; tentative D call: TRBD1 (7 bases). Trimming cost V 11 bases and J 3 bases, with 13 bases left between them. The CDR3 consists of 13 residues. Germline V gene data show CDR1 as MDHEN and CDR2 as SYDVKM. CDR3 DNA sequence: TGTGCCGGAGGGACAGCCGACACCGGGGAGCTGTTTTTT. Translated, it gives CAGGTADTGELFF.

The table lists this clone with a count of one. The chain links TRBV10-3 to TRBJ2-3, with a tentative D call TRBD2 (5 bases). V was clipped by 3 bases and J by 1 base, with 14 bases between them. The CDR3 sequence is 16 residues long. Per germline, CDR1 ENHRY and CDR2 SYGVKD. The CDR3 loop is CAISEPPSRRTDTQYF. CDR3 sequence (DNA): TGTGCCATCAGTGAACCCCCTAGCAGACGCACAGATACGCAGTATTTT.

V gene TRBV7-9 combines with J gene TRBJ2-5; 9 positions match TRBD2. The CDR3 covers 17 residues. Germline-derived CDR1 and CDR2 are SEHNR and FQNEAQ (reference sequence). Trimming at V came to 4 bases and at J to 3 bases, leaving 12 bases not matched to a gene. Here the CDR3 reads CASSSHLLAGVKETQYF. CDR3 DNA: TGTGCCAGCAGCTCCCACCTATTAGCGGGGGTGAAAGAGACCCAGTACTTC.

The J gene is TRBJ2-1, the V gene TRBV11-3; 8 bases line up with TRBD2. The CDR3 sequence is 17 residues long. Germline V CDR1 and CDR2: SGHNT, YENEEA. V dropped 4 bases and J dropped 0; count of bases not matched to a gene: 8. This CDR3 reads CASSSRGGRSSYNEQFF. DNA for the CDR3: TGTGCCAGCAGCTCCCGGGGGGGACGAAGCTCCTACAATGAGCAGTTCTTC. The full variable domain, completed using reference TRBV11-3 and TRBJ2-1, is EAGVVQSPRYKIIEKKQPVAFWCNPISGHNTLYWYLQNLGQGPELLIRYENEEAVDDSQLPKDRFSAERLKGVDSTLKIQPAELGDSAVYLCASSSRGGRSSYNEQFFGPGTRLTVL.

The chain joins TRBV4-3 to TRBJ2-7; the D gene could be TRBD1 or TRBD2 (6 bases each). The V and J ends lost 3 bases and 0 bases respectively, with 15 bases between them. Per germline, CDR1 LGHNA and CDR2 YSLEER. The CDR3 has 16 residues. This chain's CDR3 is CASSQGLGQSSYEQYF. CDR3 coding DNA: TGCGCCAGCAGCCAGGGACTGGGACAAAGCTCCTACGAGCAGTACTTC.

This rearrangement joins TRBV29-1 to TRBJ2-1; TRBD1 aligns across 8 bases. J lost 2 bases, V lost 7 bases, and 7 bases had no gene match. Germline CDR1 is SQVTM and CDR2 is ANQGSEA. This CDR3 is 14 amino acids long. The CDR3 here is CSDSQGATYNEQFF. DNA of the CDR3: TGCAGCGATTCCCAGGGGGCCACCTACAATGAGCAGTTCTTC.

The V gene is TRBV7-4, the J gene TRBJ1-3; D call uncertain. The CDR3 totals 11 residues. The germline V gene encodes CDR1 SGHVT and CDR2 SQSDAQ. Trimming took 11 bases from V and 9 from J, leaving 14 bases between them. CDR3 nucleotide sequence: TGTGCCCCTCCCCCGTCTGGCACCATATATTTT. Translation: CAPPPSGTIYF. Full variable domain (missing parts from reference TRBV7-4 and TRBJ1-3): GAGVSQSPRYKVAKRGRDVALRCDSISGHVTLYWYRQTLGQGSEVLTYSQSDAQRDKSGRPSGRFSAERPERSVSTLKIQRTEQGDSAVYLCAPPPSGTIYFGEGSWLTVV.

In DNA form, the CDR3 reads TGTGCCAGCAGTTCCCTTTTCGTAGGTGGGGAGCAGTACTTC. Translated: CASSSLFVGGEQYF. The chain combines TRBV28 with TRBJ2-7; D is unresolved. CDR1 is MDHEN, CDR2 SYDVKM, per germline. CDR3 length: 14 residues. V shed 4 bases and J shed 7 bases, with 17 bases lying between them.

V is TRBV6-1 and J is TRBJ2-2, with D uncertain. The CDR3 is made up of 16 amino acids. Trimming took off 0 bases at V and 0 bases at J, with 8 bases between the two ends. Germline assignment: CDR1 MNHNS and CDR2 SASEGT. CDR3 in amino acids: CASSEALSTNTGELFF. CDR3 in DNA: TGTGCCAGCAGTGAAGCGCTTTCCACGAACACCGGGGAGCTGTTTTTT.

The chain links TRBV29-1 to TRBJ2-5; possibly TRBD1 or TRBD2 for D (5 bases each). The length of the CDR3 is 13 residues. With 3 bases removed from V and 2 bases from J, the gap between germline ends came to 10 bases. Germline assignment: CDR1 SQVTM and CDR2 ANQGSEA. The CDR3 loop reads CSVDERGQETQYF. CDR3 nucleotides: TGCAGCGTTGATGAGAGGGGTCAAGAGACCCAGTACTTC.

The chain employs TRBV7-9 and TRBJ1-1; perhaps TRBD1 as D (6 bases). The CDR3 sequence is 14 residues long. Per germline, CDR1 SEHNR and CDR2 FQNEAQ (reference sequence). V gave up 4 bases and J gave up 4 bases, with 13 bases separating them. The CDR3 coding sequence is TGTGCCAGCAGCTACGACGGACAGTTCACTGAAGCTTTCTTT. Translating it yields CASSYDGQFTEAFF.

A word on this clone: The sample carries other DNA sequences with the same CDR3. The gene calls are TRBV7-9 and TRBJ2-1; 7 bases line up with TRBD2. After removal of 1 base from V and 3 bases from J, the junction contained 3 bases not matched to a gene. Germline CDR1 SEHNR, CDR2 FQNEAQ (reference sequence). The CDR3 runs to 15 residues. The DNA for the CDR3 is TGTGCCAGCAGCTTAGGGGCTAGCGGCTACAATGAGCAGTTCTTC. Residues: CASSLGASGYNEQFF. The whole variable domain, filled in from reference TRBV7-9 and TRBJ2-1, reads DTGVSQNPRHKITKRGQNVTFRCDPISEHNRLYWYRQTLGQGPEFLTYFQNEAQLEKSRLLSDRFSAERPKGSFSTLEIQRTEQGDSAMYLCASSLGASGYNEQFFGPGTRLTVL.

This chain joins TRBV21-1 and TRBJ1-5; TRBD1, as called in the table, went unchecked against the DNA. TRBV21-1 is termed a pseudogene. The CDR3 runs 19 residues. In nucleotides, the CDR3 is TGTGCCAGCAGCAAAGCGCTCAGGGCTTGGGGTAAACACAATCAGCCCCAGCATTTT. Its translation: CASSKALRAWGKHNQPQHF.

Here the CDR3 DNA reads TGTGCCAGCAGTGCGACAGAATCTAACTATGGCTACACCTTC. This gives the protein CASSATESNYGYTF. The V gene is TRBV2, the J gene TRBJ1-2; D perhaps matches TRBD1 (5 bases). Germline V gene sequence: CDR1 SNHLY, CDR2 FYNNEI. V was trimmed by 4 bases and J by 0 bases, leaving 9 bases between them. The CDR3 consists of 14 residues.

V gene TRBV29-1 combines with J gene TRBJ2-5; 8 nucleotides align to TRBD1. The CDR3 totals 12 residues. The germline CDR1 and CDR2 sequences are SQVTM and ANQGSEA. Trimming cost V 6 bases and J 2 bases; bases outside gene matches: 2. The DNA for the CDR3 is TGCAGCGTGACAGGGGAGCAAGAGACCCAGTACTTC. Encoded protein: CSVTGEQETQYF.

V usage is TRBV15 and J usage is TRBJ1-2, with D possibly TRBD1 on 5 matching bases. Germline CDR1 reads LNHNV; CDR2 reads YYDKDF (reference sequence). The CDR3 consists of 17 residues. Between the trimmed V and J ends, which lost 0 bases and 6 bases, there was a span of 20 bases. The CDR3 region has the DNA TGTGCCACCAGCAGAGATTTTCAAGTCGGGGACGGTCATGGCTACACCTTC. Protein: CATSRDFQVGDGHGYTF.

The chain couples TRBV7-2 to TRBJ2-4; D is unclear. Per germline, CDR1 SGHTA and CDR2 FQGNSA. The CDR3 loop spans 11 amino acids. V lost 5 bases to trimming and J lost 8 bases, with 7 bases between them. CDR3 DNA sequence: TGTGCCAGCAGCCCCGGGTACATTCAGTACTTC. Encoded protein: CASSPGYIQYF.

The genes are TRBV6-5 and TRBJ2-1; 8 bases are shared with TRBD1. With V trimmed by 4 bases and J by 4 bases, 6 bases remained unmatched. The CDR3 runs to 15 residues. The germline V gene encodes CDR1 MNHEY and CDR2 SVGAGI. The CDR3: CASSSDRGHYNEQFF. The CDR3 DNA is TGTGCCAGCAGTTCTGACAGGGGACATTACAATGAGCAGTTCTTC.

The chain links TRBV11-2 to TRBJ2-1; D might be TRBD1 (6 bases). CDR1 is SGHAT and CDR2 is FQNNGV in the germline V gene. The V gene lost 6 bases and the J gene lost 0 bases, with 15 bases spanning the gap. This CDR3 is 16 amino acids long. In DNA form, the CDR3 reads TGTGCCAGCAGTCCTTACACAGGGAGCTCCTACAATGAGCAGTTCTTC. It specifies CASSPYTGSSYNEQFF.

The rearrangement joins TRBV19 to TRBJ1-1; tentatively, D is TRBD1 (6 bases). The CDR3 has 13 residues. Per germline, CDR1 LNHDA and CDR2 SQIVND (reference sequence). Trimming cost V 4 bases and J 12 bases, with 18 bases left between them. The CDR3 DNA is TGTGCCAGTAGTAGTGGGACACACGGGGCAACTTTCTTT. Translation: CASSSGTHGATFF.

The gene calls are TRBV3-1 (or the pseudogene TRBV3-2) and TRBJ1-5; D is undetermined. The CDR3 consists of 12 residues. Trimming cost V 1 base and J 7 bases, with 5 bases left between them. Germline CDR1 and CDR2: LGHDT and YNNKEL (reference sequence). DNA of the CDR3: TGTGCCAGCAGCCAAGGGGCACAGCCCCAGCATTTT. It specifies CASSQGAQPQHF.